This T cell receptor (beta chain) originates from a study of blood T cell repertoires in COVID-19. Here immunoSEQ multiplex PCR was the method, and the copy in TCRdb shows in-frame clones only, minus some. The sample includes 400,000 or so clones, around 87% seen only once; the top ten take more than 1.5%. Those who participated ranged in age from roughly 18 to 95 years and resided in around 22 US areas. Participant reports of clinical history set cohort assignment. The specimen was PBMCs or T cells enriched from blood (not recorded which). The TCR originated in a man in his forties in a cohort exposed to, infected with or recovered from COVID-19 (not recorded which).

The CDR3 DNA reads TGTGCCAGCAGCGCCGAACAGGGCCGGCCCCAGCATTTT. Amino acid sequence: CASSAEQGRPQHF. The chain joins TRBV9 to TRBJ1-5; possibly TRBD1 for D (6 bases). The CDR3 totals 13 residues. V was pared by 3 bases and J by 9 bases, with 13 bases between. Germline CDR1 and CDR2: SGDLS and YYNGEE.